Here is one T cell receptor (beta chain) with its context. Its antigen is still unknown. This entry belongs to a study of T cells expressing NK-cell markers. Study details: It was sorted CD3+CD56-NKG2C+, CD3+CD56+NKG2C- and CD3+CD56+NKG2C+ T cells that provided the TCR beta repertoires. Overall study findings and caveats: Expanded NKG2C+ T cell clones were not confirmed as HCMV-specific. Also leading the CD3+CD56-NKG2C+ fraction in a handful of donors were these clonotypes. Dominant NKG2C+ clonotypes made up about 1.0-7.0% of CD8+ T cells in several donors.

Using the 5' RACE reads, TCRdb records one entry per CDR3 protein without DNA. This table lists about 460,000 distinct CDR3 sequences. Germline values: CDR1 SGHVS, CDR2 FQNEAQ. This CDR3 is built from 15 residues. The TCR originated in a woman in her forties or fifties in good health. The chain employs TRBV7-8 and TRBJ2-2; TCRdb proposes TRBD1, but this gene call is untestable without DNA. Sequences were obtained from blood T cells: a sorted CD56 or NKG2C T cell subset, CD4+ or CD8+ T cells, or bulk PBMC T cells (not recorded which). Here the CDR3 reads CASSLRQGMTGELFF. Drawing the rest from reference TRBV7-8 and TRBJ2-2, the complete variable domain is GAGVSQSPRYKVAKRGQDVALRCDPISGHVSLFWYQQALGQGPEFLTYFQNEAQLDKSGLPSDRFFAERPEGSVSTLKIQRTQQEDSAVYLCASSLRQGMTGELFFGEGSRLTVL.